This T cell receptor beta chain was sequenced in a study of blood T cells in healthy people across ages. Details on this clonotype: Its antigen is as yet unknown.

V was pared by 0 bases and J by 4 bases, with 4 bases of the junction left unmatched. This CDR3 region has 16 residues. Germline lookup yields CDR1 DFQATT and CDR2 SNEGSKA (reference sequence). General observations from the study: There was a strong correlation between TCR beta diversity and naive T cell percentage.

Next came a second PCR, run for roughly 6 to 11 cycles, which used a sample-barcoded 5' primer along with a J-beta primer mix. MiXCR was run by TCRdb on the 5' RACE reads, yielding one entry per CDR3 protein. The data show about 780,000 distinct CDR3 sequences, more than 35% seen once. The J gene is TRBJ2-5, the V gene TRBV20-1, with 14 bases lining up with TRBD2. The source is a man older than 75 in good health. Source material: blood. Written as DNA, the CDR3 is TGCAGTGCTAGAGAGGGGACTAGCGGGAGTAGAGAGACCCAGTACTTC. It is translated as CSAREGTSGSRETQYF.